The 12 T cell receptor beta chains in this list originate from one sample, sequenced in a study of T cells in Graves' hyperthyroidism and ophthalmopathy. TCR beta CDR3 sequences were amplified from RNA transcripts. First-round RT-PCR with HTBI primers amplified the TCR CDR3 region. TCRdb passed the multiplex PCR reads through MiXCR, listing each CDR3 protein once. The repertoire includes more than 550,000 distinct CDR3 sequences, approximately 19% of them detected once, and about a sixth sits in the top ten. The source material was blood. The origin of the receptors is a woman between 50 and 59 years old with Graves' hyperthyroidism that later progressed to Graves' ophthalmopathy.

This clonotype showed up many times. Here the CDR3 DNA reads TGTGCCAGCAGTGCGCTAGCGGGGACCTACAATGAGCAGTTCTTC. This gives the protein CASSALAGTYNEQFF. The chain joins TRBV2 to TRBJ2-1; TRBD2 aligns across 9 bases. V was clipped by 4 bases and J by 2 bases; unmatched bases: 3. CDR1 SNHLY and CDR2 FYNNEI come from the germline V gene. The length of the CDR3 is 15 residues.

The DNA for the CDR3 is TGCGCCAGCAGCCAGGCTCCCGGGCAGCCCCAGCATTTT. Its protein is CASSQAPGQPQHF. The genes are TRBV4-1 and TRBJ1-5; D remains ambiguous. The germline V gene encodes CDR1 MGHRA and CDR2 YSYEKL. The CDR3 spans 13 residues. V was cut by 3 bases and J by 7 bases, with 10 bases left in between.

This clonotype turned up a few times. The CDR3 DNA is TGTGCCAGCACCAAAAGGGGGTTGGGACAGGGGATGAACACTGAAGCTTTCTTT. This encodes CASTKRGLGQGMNTEAFF. The chain is built from TRBV7-9 and TRBJ1-1; 10 bases line up with TRBD1. Germline CDR1 is SEHNR and CDR2 is FQNEAQ (reference sequence). V shed 7 bases and J 0 bases; nucleotides not matched to a gene: 14. CDR3 size: 18 residues.

This clonotype has a count of ten or more. V usage is TRBV3-1 and J usage is TRBJ1-1; 12 nucleotides agree with TRBD1. The CDR3 is 16 amino acids. The V gene end was trimmed by 4 bases and the J gene end by 4 bases; junction bases not matched to a gene: 7. Germline V CDR1 and CDR2: LGHDT, YNNKEL (reference sequence). This CDR3 reads CASSPGTGGMGTEAFF. The CDR3, as DNA: TGTGCCAGCAGCCCTGGGACAGGGGGCATGGGCACTGAAGCTTTCTTT.

This clonotype was counted many times. V and J are TRBV6-1 and TRBJ1-1; D unresolved. V shed 3 bases and J shed 1 base, with 9 bases lying between them. The germline V gene encodes CDR1 MNHNS and CDR2 SASEGT. The CDR3 consists of 14 residues. CDR3 sequence reads: CASSDGSRNTEAFF. The CDR3 DNA reads as TGTGCCAGCAGTGACGGATCCCGGAACACTGAAGCTTTCTTT.

This clonotype was picked up one time. The rearrangement uses TRBV6-1 and TRBJ1-1, with a weak D call TRBD1 (5 bases). The CDR3 loop spans 18 amino acids. V was clipped by 0 bases and J by 1 base, with 18 bases between them. Germline CDR1 MNHNS, CDR2 SASEGT. CDR3 DNA sequence: TGTGCCAGCAGTGAAGCGCAAGTAGCGGGGGAGGGGAACACTGAAGCTTTCTTT. Translation: CASSEAQVAGEGNTEAFF.

V gene TRBV4-1 combines with J gene TRBJ1-1; the match to TRBD1 covers 10 bases. CDR1 and CDR2 from the germline V gene are MGHRA and YSYEKL. With V trimmed by 4 bases and J by 4 bases, 6 bases remained unmatched. The CDR3 loop spans 15 amino acids. CDR3 sequence: CASSLRGQGGTEAFF. The CDR3 nucleotides read TGCGCCAGCAGCCTCAGAGGACAGGGGGGCACTGAAGCTTTCTTT.

In its sample, this clonotype was seen many times. V is TRBV11-2 and J is TRBJ1-4; 12 nucleotides match TRBD1. The CDR3 runs 17 residues. J gave up 0 bases and V 5 bases, and 4 bases lay outside the gene matches. Germline loops: CDR1 SGHAT, CDR2 FQNNGV. In nucleotides, the CDR3 is TGTGCCAGCAGCCCCGGGACAGGGGGCTCAACTAATGAAAAACTGTTTTTT. It encodes CASSPGTGGSTNEKLFF. The full variable domain, completed using reference TRBV11-2 and TRBJ1-4, is EAGVAQSPRYKIIEKRQSVAFWCNPISGHATLYWYQQILGQGPKLLIQFQNNGVVDDSQLPKDRFSAERLKGVDSTLKIQPAKLEDSAVYLCASSPGTGGSTNEKLFFGSGTQLSVL.

The rearrangement links TRBV12-3 or TRBV12-4 to TRBJ1-5, with D unresolved. The length of the CDR3 is 15 residues. Trimming pared 2 bases from V and 0 bases from J, leaving 8 bases between. CDR3 amino acids: CASSLNAVSNQPQHF. The CDR3 DNA reads TGTGCCAGCAGTTTAAACGCAGTTAGCAATCAGCCCCAGCATTTT.

In its sample, this clonotype was seen a few times. The V and J genes are TRBV20-1 and TRBJ1-1; no reliable D call. Between the trimmed V and J ends, which lost 3 bases and 11 bases, there was a span of 13 bases. This CDR3 is built from 11 residues. Germline V gene lookup returns CDR1 DFQATT and CDR2 SNEGSKA (reference sequence). CDR3 nucleotide sequence: TGCAGTGCTAGGGTCGTTGAAGGTGCTTTCTTT. Its protein product is CSARVVEGAFF.

The chain is built from TRBV5-1 and TRBJ1-1, with D possibly TRBD1 on 6 matching bases. V was trimmed by 2 bases and J by 4 bases, leaving 15 bases between them. Germline CDR1 is SGHRS and CDR2 is YFSETQ. CDR3 length: 15 amino acids. This chain's CDR3 is CASSLGRDMSTEAFF. CDR3 coding DNA: TGCGCCAGCAGCTTAGGGCGGGACATGAGCACTGAAGCTTTCTTT.

This clonotype was detected many times. V gene TRBV5-1 combines with J gene TRBJ1-1; D remains unclear. The CDR3 contains 15 residues. Germline V gene data show CDR1 as SGHRS and CDR2 as YFSETQ. V was clipped by 3 bases and J by 3 bases, with 15 bases between them. The chain's CDR3 is CASSYVGEIDTEAFF. The CDR3 coding sequence is TGCGCCAGCAGCTATGTCGGGGAAATCGACACTGAAGCTTTCTTT. Full variable domain (remainder filled in from reference TRBV5-1 and TRBJ1-1): KAGVTQTPRYLIKTRGQQVTLSCSPISGHRSVSWYQQTPGQGLQFLFEYFSETQRNKGNFPGRFSGRQFSNSRSEMNVSTLELGDSALYLCASSYVGEIDTEAFFGQGTRLTVV.